These T cell receptor beta chains were read from a single sample in a study of Graves' ophthalmopathy and Graves' hyperthyroidism. MiXCR, run by TCRdb on the multiplex PCR reads, gives a single entry per CDR3 protein. The sample includes about 380,000 distinct CDR3 sequences, 15% of them seen just once. Sequencing input: peripheral blood. The receptors here all came from a woman in her late teens or twenties with stable Graves' hyperthyroidism. Both conserved end residues are part of each CDR3. The D gene is left open where the match is weak. Expanded clones get a size class; other rows say once, few or many, or leave the size out.

>TRBJ2-6|-|TRBV7-8|many
TGTGCCAGCAGCTCGGGACTGTCGACGTGGTCTGGGGCCAACGTCCTGACTTTC
CASSSGLSTWSGANVLTF
>TRBJ2-7|-|TRBV5-6|many
TGTGCCAGCAGCTTTTTCGGGCTGACCTACGAGCAGTACTTC
CASSFFGLTYEQYF
>TRBJ1-1|-|TRBV6-2/TRBV6-3|many
TGTGCCAGCAGTTCCGCGGGGGTGTACACTGAAGCTTTCTTT
CASSSAGVYTEAFF
>TRBJ1-1|-|TRBV2|many
TGTGCCAGCAGTGAGGTGGCAGCCCGAGAGGACACTGAAGCTTTCTTT
CASSEVAAREDTEAFF
>TRBJ1-1|TRBD1|TRBV7-9|many
TGTGCCAGCAGCCAAAGGGACAGTGCGAACACTGAAGCTTTCTTT
CASSQRDSANTEAFF
>TRBJ1-5|-|TRBV2|many
TGTGCCAGCAGTGAATTATTGGGTGGGGCCCGAAGGCCTATGGGGCAGCCCCAGCATTTT
CASSELLGGARRPMGQPQHF
>TRBJ1-2|-|TRBV5-1|many
TGCGCCAGCAGCCGAAACCTGGACATAGCTAACTATGGCTACACCTTC
CASSRNLDIANYGYTF
>TRBJ2-3|TRBD1|TRBV7-2|many
TGTGCCAGCAGCTCGACAGGGTGGATAGATACGCAGTATTTT
CASSSTGWIDTQYF
>TRBJ2-5|-|TRBV12-3/TRBV12-4|-
TGTGCCAGCAGTTCACAGGCACGGGAGACCCAGTACTTC
CASSSQARETQYF
>TRBJ1-2|-|TRBV27|-
TGTGCCAGCAGTCCTGACGGAGCCTATGGCTACACCTTC
CASSPDGAYGYTF
>TRBJ2-7|-|TRBV20-1|many
TGCAGTGCTAGAGGAGCCCCGACCATCGAAGGCTACGAGCAGTACTTC
CSARGAPTIEGYEQYF
>TRBJ1-2|-|TRBV12-3/TRBV12-4|-
TGTGCCAGCACCTCCGGGCGGATTAACTATGGCTACACCTTC
CASTSGRINYGYTF
>TRBJ1-1|TRBD1|TRBV14|-
TGTGCCAGCAGCCATGCGGGACAGTGGTACACTGATGCTTTCTTT
CASSHAGQWYTDAFF
>TRBJ1-5|-|TRBV12-3/TRBV12-4|many
TGTGCCAGCAGTTCAATAACAGGGCACCCGGGGCCCCAGCATTTT
CASSSITGHPGPQHF
>TRBJ2-5|-|TRBV7-8|-
TGTGCCAGCAGCTTAAGACGACTCCAAGAGACCCAAGACTTC
CASSLRRLQETQDF
>TRBJ2-7|-|TRBV18|many
TGTGCCAGCTCACGGGGTGGTGAGCAGTACTTC
CASSRGGEQYF
>TRBJ2-2|TRBD1|TRBV5-1|many
TGCGCCAGCAGCTACGCGCCCGGACAGGTGGTCGGGGAGCTGTTTTTT
CASSYAPGQVVGELFF
>TRBJ1-5|-|TRBV19|many
TGTGCCAGTAGATGGAGGGGAAGGGATAGCAATCAGCCCCAGCATTTT
CASRWRGRDSNQPQHF
>TRBJ1-1|TRBD1|TRBV20-1|many
TGCAGTGCTGATAATACAGGGGTGAGGGCTTTCTTT
CSADNTGVRAFF
>TRBJ2-7|-|TRBV6-1|many
TGTGCCAGCAGCCCTGAAGAGGGGGAAGGCGAGCAGTACTTC
CASSPEEGEGEQYF
>TRBJ1-2|-|TRBV12-3/TRBV12-4|many
TGTGCCAGCAGTTTGAAGGCTAACTATGGCTACACCTTC
CASSLKANYGYTF
>TRBJ1-2|-|TRBV12-3/TRBV12-4|-
TGTGCCAGCAGTGGGGGCCTGAAAGGAGGCTACACCTTC
CASSGGLKGGYTF
>TRBJ1-2|-|TRBV10-2|many
TGCGCCAGCAGTGGCGACACCCTGGGGTATGGCTACACCTTC
CASSGDTLGYGYTF
>TRBJ1-1|TRBD1|TRBV12-3/TRBV12-4|many
TGTGCCAGCAGTTGGACAGGGATCTACACTGAAGCTTTCTTT
CASSWTGIYTEAFF
>TRBJ1-2|TRBD1|TRBV7-9|many
TGTGCCAGCAGCTCTTACGGGCAGGGGGCGGAAGGCTACACCTTC
CASSSYGQGAEGYTF
>TRBJ2-6|TRBD1|TRBV6-1|many
TGTGCCAGCAGGGGACAGGGCTCTGGGGCCAACGTCCTGACTTTC
CASRGQGSGANVLTF
>TRBJ2-2|-|TRBV7-2|many
TGTGCCAGCAGCTTAGGCGCGAGAGGGGAGCTGTTTTTT
CASSLGARGELFF